These 21 T cell receptor beta chains originate from one sample sequenced in a study of blood T cell repertoires in COVID-19 (dated by TCRdb to the early 2020s). Library creation used the immunoSEQ multiplex PCR assay. TCRdb re-hosts the immuneACCESS table, in-frame sequences only. Its copies lack some clones; in the studies checked, an unresolved V gene accounts for under half of them, and the cause for the rest is not known. The sample profile shows 380,000 or so clones; more than 80% of them were found once. The ten largest clones represent more than 1% of the sample. Sequencing was carried out using peripheral blood. These receptors all come from a man aged 40-49 years with acute or convalescent COVID-19.

This chain uses TRBV11-2 with TRBJ2-1; no clear D. Germline V gene sequence: CDR1 SGHAT, CDR2 FQNNGV. The V end lost 1 base, the J end lost 0 bases, and 13 bases lay between the germline ends. The CDR3 extends over 17 amino acids. The CDR3 DNA reads as TGTGCCAGCAGCTTAGGTCTGCGATCAAACTCCTACAATGAGCAGTTCTTC. This codes for CASSLGLRSNSYNEQFF.

This sequence joins TRBV7-6 and TRBJ1-1, with TRBD1 as a possible D gene (6 bases). Germline CDR1 reads SGHVS; CDR2 reads FNYEAQ. The CDR3 has 13 amino acids. V was clipped by 5 bases and J by 1 base, with 8 bases between them. As DNA, the CDR3 is TGTGCCAGCAGCGGGGGCGCGAACACTGAAGCTTTCTTT. Encoded protein: CASSGGANTEAFF.

The V and J genes are TRBV30 and TRBJ1-2, with 9 bases lining up with TRBD1. Germline V lookup: CDR1 GTSNPN, CDR2 SVGIG (reference sequence). Unmatched junction bases numbered 14, after V lost 8 bases and J lost 4 bases. This CDR3 spans 15 amino acids. In DNA, the CDR3 is TGTGCCGGAAACGACCGGGACAGGGACTTCTATGGCTACACCTTC. Translating gives CAGNDRDRDFYGYTF.

This chain uses TRBV29-1 with TRBJ2-1; TRBD2 aligns across 11 bases. The V segment lost 0 bases and the J segment 3 bases; nucleotides outside the gene matches: 4. CDR3 length: 16 residues. Germline V lookup: CDR1 SQVTM, CDR2 ANQGSEA. The CDR3 DNA reads as TGCAGCGTTGAAGATTCCCTAGCGGGGGGCTACAATGAGCAGTTCTTC. Protein product: CSVEDSLAGGYNEQFF.

The J gene is TRBJ2-3, the V gene TRBV5-1, with 11 nucleotides matching TRBD2. In germline, CDR1 is SGHRS, CDR2 YFSETQ. CDR3 length: 18 residues. V shed 0 bases, J shed 3 bases, and the junction held 9 bases outside the gene matches. CDR3 nucleotide sequence: TGCGCCAGCAGCTTGGGCCTCACTAGCGGGAGTGGGACAGATACGCAGTATTTT. Its protein is CASSLGLTSGSGTDTQYF.

This chain links TRBV30 with TRBJ2-1; possibly TRBD2 for D (5 bases). The germline V gene encodes CDR1 GTSNPN and CDR2 SVGIG (reference sequence). The CDR3 has 14 amino acids. V was cut by 4 bases and J by 0 bases, with 10 bases left in between. The CDR3: CAWTGIHSYNEQFF. The CDR3 DNA reads TGTGCCTGGACCGGGATCCACTCCTACAATGAGCAGTTCTTC.

V gene TRBV7-8 combines with J gene TRBJ1-4; D is undetermined. The germline gives CDR1 SGHVS, CDR2 FQNEAQ. Trimming took 2 bases from V and 8 from J, leaving 12 bases between them. CDR3 size: 14 residues. This CDR3 reads CASSLTYLEEKLFF. In DNA, the CDR3 is TGTGCCAGCAGCTTAACATACCTGGAGGAAAAACTGTTTTTT.

The chain links TRBV2 to TRBJ1-3; 10 nucleotides line up with TRBD1. Per germline, CDR1 SNHLY and CDR2 FYNNEI. The ends lost 6 bases at V and 0 bases at J; junction bases unmatched: 14. The CDR3 extends over 19 amino acids. The CDR3, as DNA: TGTGCCAGCAGGCGAGTCCCGGGACAGGGGACCGGCTCTGGAAACACCATATATTTT. This sequence encodes CASRRVPGQGTGSGNTIYF.

J is TRBJ1-5 and V is TRBV4-3; tentatively, D is TRBD1 (6 bases). Germline loops: CDR1 LGHNA, CDR2 YSLEER. V was clipped by 3 bases and J by 3 bases, with 12 bases between them. The CDR3 sequence is 15 residues long. CDR3 sequence: CASSHSGTPNQPQHF. CDR3 nucleotides: TGCGCCAGCAGCCACTCCGGGACACCCAATCAGCCCCAGCATTTT.

The chain joins TRBV5-1 to TRBJ2-3; D not resolved. The CDR3 loop spans 15 amino acids. Germline CDR1 is SGHRS and CDR2 is YFSETQ. V was shortened by 4 bases and J by 5 bases, with 17 bases between the two germline ends. This chain's CDR3 is CASSDITDGLDTQYF. The DNA of the CDR3 is TGCGCCAGCAGCGACATAACGGATGGGTTAGATACGCAGTATTTT.

The chain links TRBV7-9 to TRBJ2-5, with 8 bases aligning to TRBD1. There are 15 residues in the CDR3. Trimming at V came to 5 bases and at J to 2 bases, leaving 7 bases not matched to a gene. CDR1 is SEHNR, CDR2 FQNEAQ, per germline (reference sequence). CDR3 DNA sequence: TGTGCCAGCAGCAGACAGGGGCAAAGTCAAGAGACCCAGTACTTC. As protein: CASSRQGQSQETQYF. The entire variable domain, with the rest obtained from reference TRBV7-9 and TRBJ2-5, is as follows: DTGVSQNPRHKITKRGQNVTFRCDPISEHNRLYWYRQTLGQGPEFLTYFQNEAQLEKSRLLSDRFSAERPKGSFSTLEIQRTEQGDSAMYLCASSRQGQSQETQYFGPGTRLLVL.

The rearrangement links TRBV12-5 to TRBJ2-1, with TRBD2 matching 8 bases. V was clipped by 5 bases and J by 5 bases; unmatched bases: 5. CDR3 length equals 14 residues. Germline CDR1 and CDR2: LGHNT and FRNRAP. The CDR3: CASGPGTRDNEQFF. The CDR3 region has the DNA TGTGCTAGTGGTCCCGGGACTAGGGACAATGAGCAGTTCTTC.

As concerns this clone: Germline is not matched at one junction end, which may reflect a read error. The rearrangement joins TRBV27 to TRBJ2-3, with 8 positions matching TRBD2. CDR3 size: 12 residues. Germline V gives CDR1 MNHEY, CDR2 SMNVEV (reference sequence). CDR3 in amino acids: CASSPPGTRRTF. CDR3 DNA: TGTGCCAGCAGTCCCCCCGGGACTAGACGCACATTT.

This chain uses TRBV28 with TRBJ1-6; 10 nucleotides line up with TRBD1. The germline V gene has CDR1 MDHEN and CDR2 SYDVKM. With V trimmed by 6 bases and J by 10 bases, 3 bases remained unmatched. CDR3 size: 13 residues. The chain's CDR3 is CASRWTGGSPLHF. CDR3 bases: TGTGCCAGCAGGTGGACAGGGGGGTCACCCCTCCACTTT.

J is TRBJ1-2 and V is TRBV19, with D possibly TRBD1 on 5 matching bases. The CDR3 runs to 14 residues. Deletions cut 3 bases from V and 4 bases from J, with 12 bases between. Germline V gene data show CDR1 as LNHDA and CDR2 as SQIVND (reference sequence). CDR3 residues: CASSMGLGPYGYTF. The CDR3 DNA reads TGTGCCAGTAGTATGGGGTTGGGGCCCTATGGCTACACCTTC. Full variable domain (remainder filled in from reference TRBV19 and TRBJ1-2): DGGITQSPKYLFRKEGQNVTLSCEQNLNHDAMYWYRQDPGQGLRLIYYSQIVNDFQKGDIAEGYSVSREKKESFPLTVTSAQKNPTAFYLCASSMGLGPYGYTFGSGTRLTVV.

This chain joins TRBV24-1 and TRBJ1-1; tentative D call: TRBD1 (5 bases). There are 16 residues in the CDR3. Trimming cost V 2 bases and J 6 bases, with 18 bases left between them. Germline V lookup: CDR1 KGHDR, CDR2 SFDVKD. The CDR3 here is CATSDSAVPGIPEAFF. The CDR3 nucleotides are TGTGCCACCAGTGATTCCGCCGTTCCAGGGATCCCTGAAGCTTTCTTT.

V and J are TRBV2 and TRBJ2-3; tentative D call: TRBD2 (6 bases). Trimming stripped 0 bases from V and 1 base from J, with 14 bases between. Per the germline V gene, CDR1 is SNHLY and CDR2 is FYNNEI. The CDR3 loop spans 17 amino acids. Written as DNA, the CDR3 is TGTGCCAGCAGTGAAGCTACACCGGGACTCGGCACAGATACGCAGTATTTT. The encoded protein is CASSEATPGLGTDTQYF.

The chain links TRBV9 to TRBJ1-2; TRBD1 agrees at 11 bases. J was trimmed by 4 bases and V by 3 bases; bases with no gene match: 5. The CDR3 runs 15 residues. From germline, CDR1 is SGDLS and CDR2 YYNGEE. CDR3 bases: TGTGCCAGCAGCGCCGGGACAGGGGGTTTCTATGGCTACACCTTC. It specifies CASSAGTGGFYGYTF.

Details on this clone: This sample also contains other DNA sequences that code for the same CDR3. The chain combines TRBV3-1 (or the pseudogene TRBV3-2) with TRBJ2-2, with TRBD1 identical over 7 bases. There are 15 residues in the CDR3. The trim removed 1 base at V and 1 base at J, leaving 0 bases unmatched. CDR1 is LGHDT and CDR2 is YNNKEL in the germline V gene (reference sequence). CDR3 loop: CASSQGTGNTGELFF. The CDR3 DNA reads TGTGCCAGCAGCCAAGGGACAGGGAACACCGGGGAGCTGTTTTTT.

This chain uses TRBV6-5 with TRBJ2-3; D perhaps matches TRBD2 (6 bases). V dropped 5 bases and J dropped 0 bases, with 12 bases sitting between them. Germline V gene data show CDR1 as MNHEY and CDR2 as SVGAGI. The CDR3 extends over 15 amino acids. The CDR3 nucleotides are TGTGCCAGCAGTACGGCTAGCGTAAGCACAGATACGCAGTATTTT. Translation: CASSTASVSTDTQYF.

This chain uses TRBV7-9 with TRBJ1-1; D is ambiguous. V was pared by 5 bases and J by 4 bases, with 11 bases between. The germline V gene has CDR1 SEHNR and CDR2 FQNEAQ (reference sequence). The CDR3 extends over 13 amino acids. The CDR3 DNA sequence: TGTGCCAGCAGCCCCGTCGGGGTCACTGAAGCTTTCTTT. It yields the protein CASSPVGVTEAFF. The full variable domain, in which reference TRBV7-9 and TRBJ1-1 provide the parts outside the CDR3, is DTGVSQNPRHKITKRGQNVTFRCDPISEHNRLYWYRQTLGQGPEFLTYFQNEAQLEKSRLLSDRFSAERPKGSFSTLEIQRTEQGDSAMYLCASSPVGVTEAFFGQGTRLTVV.